The sequence of this TCR beta chain was determined in a study of blood T cell repertoires in COVID-19. The germline gives CDR1 MNHEY, CDR2 SVGEGT. The CDR3 consists of 18 residues. Losses at the gene ends were 5 bases for V and 0 bases for J; bases not matched to a gene: 7. Generated by immunoSEQ multiplex PCR, the TCRdb table keeps only in-frame clones and is missing some. The sample consists of 100,000 to 150,000 clones, approximately 84% of them appearing once. This TCR came from a woman of 80 years or more with acute or convalescent COVID-19. The chain joins TRBV6-2 or TRBV6-3 to TRBJ2-2; 12 bases line up with TRBD2. The material sequenced was peripheral blood. CDR3 in DNA: TGTGCCAGCAGTCCCTCCCGACTAGCGGGAGCGAACACCGGGGAGCTGTTTTTT. This codes for CASSPSRLAGANTGELFF.